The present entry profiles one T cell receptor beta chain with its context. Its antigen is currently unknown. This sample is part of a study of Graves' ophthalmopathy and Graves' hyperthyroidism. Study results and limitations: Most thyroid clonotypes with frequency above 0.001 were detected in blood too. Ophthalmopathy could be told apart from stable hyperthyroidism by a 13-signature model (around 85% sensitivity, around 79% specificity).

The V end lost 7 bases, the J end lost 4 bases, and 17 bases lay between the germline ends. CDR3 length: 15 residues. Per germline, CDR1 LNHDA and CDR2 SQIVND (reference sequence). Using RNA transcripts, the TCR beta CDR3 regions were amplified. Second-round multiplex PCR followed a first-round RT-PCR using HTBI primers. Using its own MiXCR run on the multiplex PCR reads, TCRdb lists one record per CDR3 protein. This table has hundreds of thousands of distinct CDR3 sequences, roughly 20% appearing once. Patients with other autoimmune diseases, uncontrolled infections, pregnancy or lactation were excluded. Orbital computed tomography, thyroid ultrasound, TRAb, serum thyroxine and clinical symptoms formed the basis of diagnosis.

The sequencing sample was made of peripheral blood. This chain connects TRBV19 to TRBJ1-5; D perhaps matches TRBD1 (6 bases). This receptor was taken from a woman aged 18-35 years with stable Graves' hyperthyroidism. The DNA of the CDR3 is TGTGCCAGTAACACAGGGTTTCTTCAAAATCAGCCCCAGCATTTT. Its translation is CASNTGFLQNQPQHF.